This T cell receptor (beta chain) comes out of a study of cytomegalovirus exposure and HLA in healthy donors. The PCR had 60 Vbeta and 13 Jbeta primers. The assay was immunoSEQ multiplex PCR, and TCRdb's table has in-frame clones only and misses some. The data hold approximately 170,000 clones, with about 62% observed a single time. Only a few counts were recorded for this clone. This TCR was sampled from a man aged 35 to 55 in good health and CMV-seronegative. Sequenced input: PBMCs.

CDR3 DNA sequence: TGTGCCAGCAGCTTAGAATGGGAGCACTATGGCTACACCTTC. Encoded protein: CASSLEWEHYGYTF. V usage is TRBV11-3 and J usage is TRBJ1-2; D not resolved. The germline gives CDR1 SGHNT, CDR2 YENEEA. The CDR3 is 14 amino acids. The germline V and J ends were trimmed by 0 bases and 3 bases, with 8 bases remaining between them.